This T cell receptor beta chain originates from a study of control samples from healthy donors and cancer patients. Profiled with immunoSEQ multiplex PCR; TCRdb holds only in-frame clones, not every one. The data show around 53,000 clones, about 86% seen once. Germline V gene data show CDR1 as SGHTA and CDR2 as FQGNSA. Trimming stripped 2 bases from V and 5 bases from J, with 9 bases between. This CDR3 has 13 residues. The clonotype was recovered from a woman aged 45-60 years with lung cancer. The sequenced material came from PBMCs. This chain joins TRBV7-2 and TRBJ1-1; D possibly corresponds to TRBD1 (6 bases). Here the CDR3 reads CASSLKGGTEAFF. Written as DNA, the CDR3 is TGTGCCAGCAGCTTAAAGGGGGGAACTGAAGCTTTCTTT.